The 5 T cell receptor beta chains below all came from one sample that was sequenced in a study of blood T cell repertoires in COVID-19. Libraries were prepared by immunoSEQ multiplex PCR; TCRdb keeps only in-frame clonotypes and omits some of them. The data contain 120,000 or so clones, about 88% of them seen just once; the ten biggest clones take up more than 0.9%. Sequencing used peripheral blood. Receptors were obtained from an elderly woman with acute or convalescent COVID-19.

The genes are TRBV4-1 and TRBJ1-2; TRBD1 is a possible D gene (5 bases). V was clipped by 0 bases and J by 4 bases, with 9 bases between them. Germline V CDR1 and CDR2: MGHRA, YSYEKL. This CDR3 has 14 amino acids. CDR3: CASSQESGFYGYTF. The CDR3 nucleotides are TGCGCCAGCAGCCAAGAATCAGGGTTCTATGGCTACACCTTC.

The chain recombines TRBV11-2 with TRBJ2-2, with 9 bases fitting TRBD2. With V trimmed by 0 bases and J by 4 bases, 3 bases remained unmatched. Germline V gene data show CDR1 as SGHAT and CDR2 as FQNNGV. CDR3 length: 16 residues. The CDR3 loop reads CASSLEGGRATGELFF. DNA of the CDR3: TGTGCCAGCAGCTTAGAGGGCGGGAGGGCCACCGGGGAGCTGTTTTTT.

Of note for this clone: One junction end disagrees with the germline gene, perhaps due to a read error. Other DNA sequences within the sample encode an identical CDR3. The J gene is TRBJ2-2, the V gene TRBV19; weak D call: TRBD2 (6 bases). CDR3 length: 13 residues. CDR1 is LNHDA, CDR2 SQIVND, per germline (reference sequence). This CDR3 is CASSIARGGELFF. The CDR3 nucleotides are TGTGCTAGTAGTATTGCGCGGGGCGGGGAGCTGTTTTTT.

The V gene is TRBV6-5, the J gene TRBJ1-2; TRBD1 is a possible D gene (5 bases). The CDR3 consists of 15 residues. Germline V lookup: CDR1 MNHEY, CDR2 SVGAGI. Trimming left V 7 bases short and J 2 bases short, with 17 bases between. In DNA form, the CDR3 reads TGTGCCAGCAAGGGGCGACAGTCGGTGAACTATGGCTACACCTTC. Protein product: CASKGRQSVNYGYTF.

This chain uses TRBV30 with TRBJ2-4; D possibly corresponds to TRBD1 (6 bases). Germline V gene sequence: CDR1 GTSNPN, CDR2 SVGIG (reference sequence). V dropped 5 bases and J dropped 0 bases, with 14 bases sitting between them. The CDR3 sequence is 15 residues long. The CDR3 coding sequence is TGTGCCTGGGAAAGGGGGTCGTTAGCCAAAAACATTCAGTACTTC. Translated, it gives CAWERGSLAKNIQYF.